This T cell receptor beta chain was identified during a study of cytomegalovirus exposure and HLA in healthy donors. Study details: Later analysis reported that the approximately 120 validation repertoires shared the platform of the 650 to 700 first-cohort repertoires.

The study's findings and limits: Researchers counted some 150 TCR beta chains as cytomegalovirus-associated. Many donors shared some public TCRs, even though most TCR sequences were rare.

V gave up 4 bases and J gave up 0 bases, with 13 bases separating them. This CDR3 region has 15 residues. Germline V gene lookup returns CDR1 SGHDN and CDR2 FVKESK. Donors were drawn from the approximately 120-subject validation cohort, separate from the roughly 700-subject first cohort. Only in-frame clones appear in the TCRdb table, and some are missing; sequencing was by immunoSEQ multiplex PCR. The sample shows 130,000 to 150,000 clones, about 90% of them seen only once. As to this clone: The antigen remains unidentified.

V is TRBV14 and J is TRBJ2-7; TRBD1 might be the D (6 bases). The sequence derives from a woman younger than 35 in good health and CMV-seropositive. Sequenced input: PBMCs. The CDR3 nucleotides read TGTGCCAGCAGCCTAAGCTGGACAGTCTCCTACGAGCAGTACTTC. It encodes CASSLSWTVSYEQYF.